What follows are 25 T cell receptor beta chains derived from one specimen sequenced in a study of OX40 agonist ivuxolimab in advanced cancers. Generated by immunoSEQ multiplex PCR, the TCRdb table keeps only in-frame clones and is missing some. The sample includes roughly 60,000 clones, roughly 82% of them seen just once. The sample here was CD4+ or CD8+ T cells sorted from blood, taken in a trial of the OX40 agonist ivuxolimab. These receptors originate from an adult with an advanced solid tumor such as melanoma, head and neck, liver or kidney cancer.

The V gene is TRBV19, the J gene TRBJ2-1, with D perhaps matching TRBD2 (5 bases). V lost 9 bases and J 0 bases, leaving 24 bases between the germline ends. Germline V gene sequence: CDR1 LNHDA, CDR2 SQIVND (reference sequence). The CDR3 extends over 18 amino acids. CDR3 loop: CASLRRGGGGDSYNEQFF. In DNA, the CDR3 is TGTGCCAGCTTACGCCGGGGTGGAGGTGGGGACTCCTACAATGAGCAGTTCTTC.

This clone was detected once. This sequence joins TRBV5-5 and TRBJ2-2; 8 nucleotides line up with TRBD1. With 3 bases clipped from V and 9 bases from J, the junction kept 7 bases outside the gene matches. The CDR3 runs to 14 residues. Germline-derived CDR1 and CDR2 are SGHKS and YYEKEE (reference sequence). CDR3 residues: CASSSRQGNRELFF. The DNA of the CDR3 is TGTGCCAGCAGCTCGAGACAGGGGAACCGGGAGCTGTTTTTT.

A few counts support this clone. The chain carries TRBV13 and TRBJ2-1, with D perhaps assigned TRBD1 or TRBD2 (5 bases each). V was trimmed by 7 bases and J by 2 bases, leaving 18 bases between them. Germline values: CDR1 PRHDT, CDR2 FYEKMQ (reference sequence). The CDR3 loop spans 16 amino acids. CDR3 sequence (DNA): TGTGCCAGCACCCTGGTGGGGGTAATGACCTACAATGAGCAGTTCTTC. It translates to CASTLVGVMTYNEQFF.

The rearrangement links TRBV11-3 to TRBJ2-3; the match to TRBD2 covers 11 bases. The V segment lost 2 bases and the J segment 3 bases; nucleotides outside the gene matches: 1. The CDR3 length is 15 residues. Germline V gene data show CDR1 as SGHNT and CDR2 as YENEEA. CDR3 amino acids: CASSLSSGGTDTQYF. In DNA, the CDR3 is TGTGCCAGCAGCTTATCTAGCGGGGGGACAGATACGCAGTATTTT.

The chain is built from TRBV7-6 and TRBJ2-5; D assignment may be TRBD1 or TRBD2 (7 bases each). Germline V lookup: CDR1 SGHVS, CDR2 FNYEAQ. This CDR3 spans 18 amino acids. Trimming pared 1 base from V and 2 bases from J, leaving 20 bases between. CDR3 DNA sequence: TGTGCCAGCAGCTTAGAGGGGGGGACAGCAAAGACTCAAGAGACCCAGTACTTC. This codes for CASSLEGGTAKTQETQYF.

The chain couples TRBV18 to TRBJ2-5; the D is unclear. V lost 3 bases and J lost 1, with 6 bases in between. CDR1 and CDR2 (germline): KGHSH, LQKENI. The CDR3 spans 13 residues. As DNA, the CDR3 is TGTGCCAGCTCACCGACCGCCCAAGAGACCCAGTACTTC. It encodes CASSPTAQETQYF.

The chain combines TRBV11-3 with TRBJ2-5; 8 bases line up with TRBD1. The CDR3 has 17 residues. Germline CDR1 reads SGHNT; CDR2 reads YENEEA. V dropped 0 bases and J dropped 5; count of bases not matched to a gene: 11. This chain's CDR3 is CASSLDGPGTGLETQYF. In nucleotides, the CDR3 is TGTGCCAGCAGCTTAGATGGCCCCGGGACAGGTCTGGAGACCCAGTACTTC.

The chain uses TRBV18 and TRBJ2-5, with 7 positions matching TRBD1. CDR1 is KGHSH, CDR2 LQKENI, per germline. The ends lost 6 bases at V and 4 bases at J; junction bases unmatched: 5. The CDR3 runs 13 residues. CDR3 DNA: TGTGCCAGCTCTCCGGACAGGAGAGAGACCCAGTACTTC. It codes for CASSPDRRETQYF.

The CDR3 DNA reads TGCAGCGCAAGTCCGGGACAGGGTAATTTGGGAGGCTACACCTTC. Translation gives CSASPGQGNLGGYTF. The genes are TRBV29-1 and TRBJ1-2; the match to TRBD1 covers 9 bases. Per germline, CDR1 SQVTM and CDR2 ANQGSEA. The CDR3 runs 15 residues. V shed 7 bases, J shed 8 bases, and the junction held 17 bases outside the gene matches. The full variable domain, completed using reference TRBV29-1 and TRBJ1-2, is SAVISQKPSRDICQRGTSLTIQCQVDSQVTMMFWYRQQPGQSLTLIATANQGSEATYESGFVIDKFPISRPNLTFSTLTVSNMSPEDSSIYLCSASPGQGNLGGYTFGSGTRLTVV.

The chain recombines TRBV29-1 with TRBJ1-1; unclear D gene. CDR3 size: 16 residues. Looked up from germline, CDR1 is SQVTM and CDR2 is ANQGSEA. Trimming removed 0 bases at V and 2 bases at J, with 16 bases between. The CDR3 sequence is CSVEEILWVQNTEAFF. As DNA, the CDR3 is TGCAGCGTTGAAGAAATCTTGTGGGTCCAAAACACTGAAGCTTTCTTT.

This chain links TRBV4-2 with TRBJ1-6, with D possibly TRBD1 on 6 matching bases. V shed 0 bases and J shed 10 bases, with 13 bases lying between them. Per germline, CDR1 LGHNA and CDR2 YNFKEQ. The CDR3 consists of 15 residues. The CDR3 DNA reads TGTGCCAGCAGCCAAGATGCAGGGGAGGAATCACCCCTCCACTTT. Encoded protein: CASSQDAGEESPLHF.

The table lists this clone with a count of one. The chain has TRBV19 and TRBJ2-5; D unresolved. Near its end, the DNA agrees better with TRBJ2-7, so the J call may be wrong. The CDR3 has 15 residues. Germline V lookup: CDR1 LNHDA, CDR2 SQIVND (reference sequence). The CDR3 nucleotides are TGTGCCAGTAGTATGAGAATGGTACGGACCTACGAGCAGTACTTC. This codes for CASSMRMVRTYEQYF.

This clone is deemed medium-sized. V is TRBV7-2 and J is TRBJ1-5; no clear D. CDR1 is SGHTA and CDR2 is FQGNSA in the germline V gene. V was clipped by 2 bases and J by 5 bases, with 7 bases between them. The CDR3 consists of 13 residues. The CDR3 loop reads CASSLKRDQPQHF. The CDR3 nucleotides are TGTGCCAGCAGCTTAAAAAGGGATCAGCCCCAGCATTTT.

The chain joins TRBV18 to TRBJ2-7; 9 bases align to TRBD1. V shed 6 bases and J 7 bases; nucleotides not matched to a gene: 7. Germline assignment: CDR1 KGHSH and CDR2 LQKENI. This CDR3 is built from 13 residues. The CDR3 region has the DNA TGTGCCAGCTCCGACAGGGGGGGAAAGGAGCAGTACTTC. It translates to CASSDRGGKEQYF. Full variable domain (rest looked up from reference TRBV18 and TRBJ2-7): NAGVMQNPRHLVRRRGQEARLRCSPMKGHSHVYWYRQLPEEGLKFMVYLQKENIIDESGMPKERFSAEFPKEGPSILRIQQVVRGDSAAYFCASSDRGGKEQYFGPGTRLTVT.

The V and J genes are TRBV5-4 and TRBJ2-3; D ambiguous. CDR1 is SGHNT and CDR2 is YYREEE in the germline V gene (reference sequence). The CDR3 sequence is 13 residues long. Trimming took off 3 bases at V and 0 bases at J, with 5 bases between the two ends. The CDR3 DNA is TGTGCCAGCAGCTCCGATAGCACAGATACGCAGTATTTT. Its protein product is CASSSDSTDTQYF.

The chain recombines TRBV5-6 with TRBJ2-2, with 10 positions matching TRBD1. Trimming took 4 bases from V and 3 from J; bases not matched to a gene: 6. Per the germline V gene, CDR1 is SGHDT and CDR2 is YYEEEE. CDR3 size: 16 residues. The CDR3 DNA follows: TGTGCCAGCAGCCTTGACAGGGGGCGGGACACCGGGGAGCTGTTTTTT. This gives the protein CASSLDRGRDTGELFF. Looking up the rest from reference TRBV5-6 and TRBJ2-2 gives the full variable domain: DAGVTQSPTHLIKTRGQQVTLRCSPKSGHDTVSWYQQALGQGPQFIFQYYEEEERQRGNFPDRFSGHQFPNYSSELNVNALLLGDSALYLCASSLDRGRDTGELFFGEGSRLTVL.

Only a few counts were recorded for this clone. The V and J genes are TRBV5-1 and TRBJ2-2; tentative D call: TRBD2 (7 bases). This CDR3 contains 16 residues. The germline V and J ends were trimmed by 4 bases and 4 bases, with 17 bases remaining between them. Germline V lookup: CDR1 SGHRS, CDR2 YFSETQ. The CDR3: CASSPGGGASTGELFF. Here the CDR3 DNA reads TGCGCCAGCAGCCCAGGTGGGGGGGCTAGCACCGGGGAGCTGTTTTTT.

This chain uses TRBV7-3 with TRBJ1-1, with TRBD1 as a possible D gene (5 bases). The CDR3 is made up of 14 amino acids. Trimming took off 1 base at V and 2 bases at J, with 8 bases between the two ends. Germline CDR1 reads SGHTA; CDR2 reads FQGTGA. For the CDR3, the DNA is TGTGCCAGCAGCTTAATGGGGGTTAACACTGAAGCTTTCTTT. Protein product: CASSLMGVNTEAFF.

This chain links TRBV5-6 with TRBJ1-1; D is uncertain. The V end lost 0 bases, the J end lost 7 bases, and 10 bases lay between the germline ends. The germline V gene has CDR1 SGHDT and CDR2 YYEEEE. The CDR3 contains 13 residues. The CDR3 nucleotides read TGTGCCAGCAGCTTGGAGGGAAGACATGAAGCTTTCTTT. The encoded protein is CASSLEGRHEAFF.

The chain employs TRBV5-4 and TRBJ2-3; the match to TRBD2 covers 8 bases. The J segment lost 1 base and the V segment lost 1 base, leaving 5 bases of the junction unmatched. The CDR3 runs 16 residues. Germline loops: CDR1 SGHNT, CDR2 YYREEE (reference sequence). In DNA, the CDR3 is TGTGCCAGCAGCTTGTTCGGGGGGGCTGGCACAGATACGCAGTATTTT. It encodes CASSLFGGAGTDTQYF.

This chain uses TRBV6-5 with TRBJ1-5; 7 bases are a match to TRBD1. Germline CDR1 MNHEY, CDR2 SVGAGI. Unmatched junction bases numbered 8, after V lost 5 bases and J lost 4 bases. This CDR3 has 15 residues. This chain's CDR3 is CASSATGADNQPQHF. CDR3 DNA: TGTGCCAGCAGTGCCACAGGGGCCGATAATCAGCCCCAGCATTTT.

The chain recombines TRBV4-3 with TRBJ2-7, with D unclear. The V and J ends lost 0 bases and 2 bases respectively, with 11 bases between them. The CDR3 runs 15 residues. Germline V gives CDR1 LGHNA, CDR2 YSLEER. CDR3 residues: CASSQEGPVPYEQYF. DNA for the CDR3: TGCGCCAGCAGCCAAGAGGGCCCGGTACCCTACGAGCAGTACTTC.

The CDR3 DNA sequence: TGCGCCAGCAGCTGGGGCGGTGAGCAGTTCTTC. The encoded protein is CASSWGGEQFF. The chain employs TRBV5-1 and TRBJ2-1, with TRBD1 as a possible D gene (5 bases). Between the trimmed V and J ends, which lost 3 bases and 9 bases, there was a span of 7 bases. Germline V gene data show CDR1 as SGHRS and CDR2 as YFSETQ. The CDR3 covers 11 residues.

Written as DNA, the CDR3 is TGTGCCTGGAGTGGACAGGGGGCCGGGGAGCTGTTTTTT. Its protein is CAWSGQGAGELFF. The chain links TRBV30 to TRBJ2-2, with 9 nucleotides matching TRBD1. J was trimmed by 6 bases and V by 1 base; bases with no gene match: 0. From germline, CDR1 is GTSNPN and CDR2 SVGIG (reference sequence). The CDR3 has 13 amino acids.

This clone was detected only a few times. The V call is TRBV25-1, the J call TRBJ2-5; no definite D call. The V end was cut by 1 base, the J end by 2 bases, with 11 bases between. CDR1 is MGHDK and CDR2 is SYGVNS in the germline V gene. The length of the CDR3 is 15 residues. This CDR3 is CASSELVAEQETQYF. In DNA form, the CDR3 reads TGTGCCAGCAGTGAATTGGTGGCAGAGCAAGAGACCCAGTACTTC.